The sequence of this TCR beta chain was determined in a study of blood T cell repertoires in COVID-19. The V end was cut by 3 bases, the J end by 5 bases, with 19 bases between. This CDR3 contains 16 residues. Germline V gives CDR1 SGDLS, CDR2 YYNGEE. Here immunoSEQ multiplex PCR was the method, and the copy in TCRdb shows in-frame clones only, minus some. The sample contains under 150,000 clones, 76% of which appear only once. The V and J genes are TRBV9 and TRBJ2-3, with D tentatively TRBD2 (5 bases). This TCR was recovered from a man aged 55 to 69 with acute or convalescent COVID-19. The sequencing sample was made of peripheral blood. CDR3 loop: CASSGSLARAGDTQYF. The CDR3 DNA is TGTGCCAGCAGCGGCAGTTTAGCGAGGGCGGGAGATACGCAGTATTTT.